This passage covers 10 T cell receptor beta chains from one sample sequenced in a study of cytomegalovirus exposure and HLA in healthy donors. In the PCR, 60 Vbeta and 13 Jbeta primers were used. Produced via immunoSEQ multiplex PCR; TCRdb's table is partial and in-frame only. This sample's table reports fewer than 95,000 clones. Sequencing used PBMCs. The receptors were sampled from a woman between 40 and 50 years old in good health and CMV-seropositive.

The chain links TRBV5-6 to TRBJ2-5; D not certain. Germline assignment: CDR1 SGHDT and CDR2 YYEEEE. The CDR3 has 13 amino acids. Trimming shortened V by 4 bases and J by 5 bases, and 12 bases separated the two germline ends. CDR3 region: CASSPDLLETQYF. The CDR3 nucleotides are TGTGCCAGCAGCCCCGACTTGTTGGAGACCCAGTACTTC.

With regard to this clone: A junction end diverges from the germline sequence, so it may reflect a read error. The CDR3 DNA reads TGCGCCAGCGGCTTGGCTAGCGGGGGAGAGACCCAGTACTTC. Translated: CASGLASGGETQYF. The rearrangement uses TRBV5-1 and TRBJ2-5; 10 bases agree with TRBD2. CDR1 and CDR2 (germline): SGHRS, YFSETQ. This CDR3 has 14 residues.

The rearrangement uses TRBV7-8 and TRBJ1-6, with D unresolved. CDR1 SGHVS and CDR2 FQNEAQ come from the germline V gene. The CDR3 length is 15 residues. Deletions cut 5 bases from V and 13 bases from J, with 21 bases between. Here the CDR3 DNA reads TGTGCCAGCAGCCTCCCTCTCTCGGAGGGTAGCCCCCTCCACTTT. It encodes CASSLPLSEGSPLHF.

Note on this clone: Because it lacks the conserved phenylalanine or tryptophan at the end, this CDR3 is likely a read error. The V and J genes are TRBV27 and TRBJ2-7; D unclear. The ends were cut back, 4 bases at V and 7 bases at J, with 11 bases in the middle. Per the germline V gene, CDR1 is MNHEY and CDR2 is SMNVEV (reference sequence). This CDR3 comprises 12 residues. The CDR3 DNA reads TGTGCCAGCAGTTATGCTGGGCGGGAGCAGTACCTC. It yields the protein CASSYAGREQYL.

CDR3 in DNA: TGCGCCAGCAGCTTCGACACCGGGGAGCTGTTTTTT. Residues: CASSFDTGELFF. This chain joins TRBV5-1 and TRBJ2-2, with D hard to call. V lost 2 bases and J lost 3, with 2 bases in between. There are 12 residues in the CDR3. CDR1 and CDR2 (germline): SGHRS, YFSETQ.

The rearrangement links TRBV19 to TRBJ2-1; 8 positions agree with TRBD2. The V segment lost 5 bases and the J segment 1 base; nucleotides outside the gene matches: 7. This CDR3 is built from 16 residues. Germline V gene sequence: CDR1 LNHDA, CDR2 SQIVND (reference sequence). Here the CDR3 reads CASSRFAGGSYNEQFF. In DNA form, the CDR3 reads TGTGCCAGTAGTCGCTTTGCGGGAGGATCCTACAATGAGCAGTTCTTC.

Here the CDR3 DNA reads TGTGCCAGCAGCTCGGGACAGCAGAACACTGAAGCTTTCTTT. This translates into CASSSGQQNTEAFF. The J gene is TRBJ1-1, the V gene TRBV7-3; 7 nucleotides match TRBD1. This CDR3 has 14 amino acids. Germline loops: CDR1 SGHTA, CDR2 FQGTGA. The trim removed 4 bases at V and 1 base at J, leaving 3 bases unmatched.

V gene TRBV2 combines with J gene TRBJ2-1; tentative D call: TRBD1 (6 bases). V dropped 8 bases and J dropped 6 bases, with 14 bases sitting between them. CDR3 size: 13 residues. The germline V gene encodes CDR1 SNHLY and CDR2 FYNNEI. The CDR3 region is CASGSRQANEQFF. CDR3 nucleotide sequence: TGTGCCAGCGGGTCTCGACAGGCCAATGAGCAGTTCTTC. Drawing the rest from reference TRBV2 and TRBJ2-1, the complete variable domain is EPEVTQTPSHQVTQMGQEVILRCVPISNHLYFYWYRQILGQKVEFLVSFYNNEISEKSEIFDDQFSVERPDGSNFTLKIRSTKLEDSAMYFCASGSRQANEQFFGPGTRLTVL.

The chain joins TRBV10-3 to TRBJ2-3; 8 nucleotides line up with TRBD2. The trim removed 0 bases at V and 4 bases at J, leaving 6 bases unmatched. CDR3 length: 16 amino acids. Looked up from germline, CDR1 is ENHRY and CDR2 is SYGVKD. Here the CDR3 DNA reads TGTGCCATCAGTGAGTCGGCGGGGGGACTGGCAGATACGCAGTATTTT. This sequence encodes CAISESAGGLADTQYF.

This chain joins TRBV7-2 and TRBJ2-1; 8 bases fit TRBD2. Germline values: CDR1 SGHTA, CDR2 FQGNSA. Trimming took 4 bases from V and 0 from J; bases not matched to a gene: 5. The CDR3 has 16 residues. The CDR3, as DNA: TGTGCCAGCAGCTCGGTAGCGGGGCACTCCTACAATGAGCAGTTCTTC. Amino acid sequence: CASSSVAGHSYNEQFF.